This T cell receptor beta chain was captured in a study of blood T cell repertoires in COVID-19. About the research overall: Both acute and convalescent COVID-19 samples were obtained from the United States, Italy and Spain. From T cells, B-cell-depleted T cells, or PBMCs came the material, which was cDNA or gDNA.

In the original analysis: Nucleated cell number was recorded as an estimate derived from reference gene primer amplification. Clones were sequenced by immunoSEQ multiplex PCR, and TCRdb holds only the in-frame ones, with some missing. The DNA was the basis for D and trimming; V, J and clone size are from that table. Altogether 95,000 to 100,000 clones are present, 79% being singletons, with the ten largest covering approximately 18%. V lost 4 bases, J lost 0 bases, and 21 bases lay in between. The CDR3 is 18 amino acids. CDR1 is SGHNT and CDR2 is YYREEE in the germline V gene (reference sequence). The source of this sequence is a woman older than 75 with active or convalescent COVID-19. The chain couples TRBV5-4 to TRBJ2-3; D not resolved. Sequences were obtained from peripheral blood. Written as DNA, the CDR3 is TGTGCCAGCAGCCCTAACCCTGGGCAGCCTTCTAGCACAGATACGCAGTATTTT. Protein sequence: CASSPNPGQPSSTDTQYF.